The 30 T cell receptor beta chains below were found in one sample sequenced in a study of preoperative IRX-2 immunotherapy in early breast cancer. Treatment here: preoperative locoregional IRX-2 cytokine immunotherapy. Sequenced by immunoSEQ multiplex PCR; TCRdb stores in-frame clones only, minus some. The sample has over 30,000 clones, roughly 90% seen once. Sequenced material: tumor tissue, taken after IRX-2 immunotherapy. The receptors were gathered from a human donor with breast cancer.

The CDR3 sequence is CASSLEAGGNYGYTF. In nucleotides, the CDR3 is TGTGCCAGCAGCTTAGAGGCAGGGGGAAACTATGGCTACACCTTC. The chain recombines TRBV11-3 with TRBJ1-2; 7 nucleotides match TRBD1. Germline V gene data show CDR1 as SGHNT and CDR2 as YENEEA. This CDR3 region has 15 residues. V lost 0 bases, J lost 2 bases, and 3 bases stayed unmatched.

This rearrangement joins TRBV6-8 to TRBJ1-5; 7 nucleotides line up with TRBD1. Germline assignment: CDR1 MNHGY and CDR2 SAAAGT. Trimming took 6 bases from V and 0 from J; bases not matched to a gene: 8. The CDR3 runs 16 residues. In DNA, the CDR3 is TGTGCCAGCAGAGACGAACGACAGGGTAGCAATCAGCCCCAGCATTTT. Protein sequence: CASRDERQGSNQPQHF.

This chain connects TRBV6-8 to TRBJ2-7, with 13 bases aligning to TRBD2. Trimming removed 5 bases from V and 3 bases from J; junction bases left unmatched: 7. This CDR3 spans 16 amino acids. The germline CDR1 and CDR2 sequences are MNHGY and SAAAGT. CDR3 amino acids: CASSQPGLAGIYEQYF. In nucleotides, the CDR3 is TGTGCCAGCAGTCAACCGGGACTAGCGGGAATCTACGAGCAGTACTTC.

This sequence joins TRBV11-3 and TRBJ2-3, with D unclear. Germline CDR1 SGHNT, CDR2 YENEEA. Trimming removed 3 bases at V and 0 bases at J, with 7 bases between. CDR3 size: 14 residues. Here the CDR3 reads CASSLKGSTDTQYF. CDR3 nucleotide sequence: TGTGCCAGCAGCTTGAAGGGAAGCACAGATACGCAGTATTTT.

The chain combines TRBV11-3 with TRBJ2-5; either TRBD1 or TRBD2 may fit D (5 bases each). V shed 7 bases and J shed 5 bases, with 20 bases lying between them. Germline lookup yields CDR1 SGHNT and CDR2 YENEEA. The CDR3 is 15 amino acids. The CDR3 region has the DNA TGTGCCAGCACCCGAGTGGGACCTCCCCGGGAGACCCAGTACTTC. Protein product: CASTRVGPPRETQYF.

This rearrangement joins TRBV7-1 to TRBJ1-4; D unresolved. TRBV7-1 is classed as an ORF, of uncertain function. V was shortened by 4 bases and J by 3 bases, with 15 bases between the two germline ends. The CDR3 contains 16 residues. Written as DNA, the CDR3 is TGTGCCAGCAGCTTAGACCGGGCTTCGGCTAATGAAAAACTGTTTTTT. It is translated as CASSLDRASANEKLFF.

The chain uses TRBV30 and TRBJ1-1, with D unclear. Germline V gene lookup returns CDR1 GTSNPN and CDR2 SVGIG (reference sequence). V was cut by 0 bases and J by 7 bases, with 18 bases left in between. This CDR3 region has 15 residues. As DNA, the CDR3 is TGTGCCTGGAGTGTAAGGAGGCCAAGCGGGGTTGAAGCTTTCTTT. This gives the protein CAWSVRRPSGVEAFF.

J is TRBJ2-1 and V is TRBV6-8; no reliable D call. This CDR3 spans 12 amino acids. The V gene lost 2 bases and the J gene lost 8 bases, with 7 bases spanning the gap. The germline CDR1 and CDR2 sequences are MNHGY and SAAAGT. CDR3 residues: CASSYHEYEQFF. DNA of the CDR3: TGTGCCAGCAGTTACCACGAGTATGAGCAGTTCTTC.

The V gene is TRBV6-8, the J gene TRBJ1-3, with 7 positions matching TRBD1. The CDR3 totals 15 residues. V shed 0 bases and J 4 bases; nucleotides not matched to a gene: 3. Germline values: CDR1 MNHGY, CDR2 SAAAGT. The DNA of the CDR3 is TGTGCCAGCAGTTACTCGTCGGGACAGGGAAACACCATATATTTT. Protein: CASSYSSGQGNTIYF.

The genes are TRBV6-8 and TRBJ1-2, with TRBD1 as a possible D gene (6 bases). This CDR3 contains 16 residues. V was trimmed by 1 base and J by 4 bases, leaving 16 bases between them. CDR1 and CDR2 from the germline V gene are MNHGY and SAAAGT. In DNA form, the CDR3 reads TGTGCCAGCAGTTACTATCCCCGGACAGTGAGCTATGGCTACACCTTC. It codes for CASSYYPRTVSYGYTF.

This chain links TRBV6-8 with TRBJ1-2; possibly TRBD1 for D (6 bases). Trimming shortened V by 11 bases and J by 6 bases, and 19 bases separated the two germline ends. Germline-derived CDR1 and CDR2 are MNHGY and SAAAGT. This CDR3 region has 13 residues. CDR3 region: CAVSGAGADGYTF. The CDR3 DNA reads TGTGCCGTCAGCGGGGCAGGGGCCGATGGCTACACCTTC.

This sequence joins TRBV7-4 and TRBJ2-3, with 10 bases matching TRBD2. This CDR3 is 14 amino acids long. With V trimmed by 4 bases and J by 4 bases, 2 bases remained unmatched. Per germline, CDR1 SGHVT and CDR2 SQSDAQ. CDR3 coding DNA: TGTGCCAGCAGCTCCGGACTAGCGGCAGATACGCAGTATTTT. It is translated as CASSSGLAADTQYF. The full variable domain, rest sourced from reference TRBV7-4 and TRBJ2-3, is GAGVSQSPRYKVAKRGRDVALRCDSISGHVTLYWYRQTLGQGSEVLTYSQSDAQRDKSGRPSGRFSAERPERSVSTLKIQRTEQGDSAVYLCASSSGLAADTQYFGPGTRLTVL.

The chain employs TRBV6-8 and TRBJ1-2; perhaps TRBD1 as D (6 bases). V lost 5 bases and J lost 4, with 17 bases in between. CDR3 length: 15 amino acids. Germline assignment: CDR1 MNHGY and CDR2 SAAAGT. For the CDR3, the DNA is TGTGCCAGCAGTGGAGCGAGGGGGGCGGCCTATGGCTACACCTTC. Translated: CASSGARGAAYGYTF.

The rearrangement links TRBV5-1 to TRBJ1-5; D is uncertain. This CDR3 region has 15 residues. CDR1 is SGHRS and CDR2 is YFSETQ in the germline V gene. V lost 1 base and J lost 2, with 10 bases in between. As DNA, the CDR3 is TGCGCCAGCAGCTTGTCCGGCCGAGGCAATCAGCCCCAGCATTTT. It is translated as CASSLSGRGNQPQHF.

This chain's CDR3 is CASSVGLGGINTGELFF. The CDR3 DNA reads as TGTGCCAGTAGTGTGGGACTCGGCGGCATTAACACCGGGGAGCTGTTTTTT. The chain carries TRBV19 and TRBJ2-2; the D gene is possibly TRBD2 (6 bases). CDR3 size: 17 residues. V lost 5 bases and J 2 bases, leaving 18 bases between the germline ends. CDR1 LNHDA and CDR2 SQIVND come from the germline V gene (reference sequence).

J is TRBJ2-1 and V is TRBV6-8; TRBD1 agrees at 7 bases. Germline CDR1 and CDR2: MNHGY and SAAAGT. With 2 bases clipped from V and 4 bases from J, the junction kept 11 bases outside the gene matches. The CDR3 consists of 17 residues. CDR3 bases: TGTGCCAGCAGTTACCGAAAGGGACAGATTCAATACAATGAGCAGTTCTTC. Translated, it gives CASSYRKGQIQYNEQFF.

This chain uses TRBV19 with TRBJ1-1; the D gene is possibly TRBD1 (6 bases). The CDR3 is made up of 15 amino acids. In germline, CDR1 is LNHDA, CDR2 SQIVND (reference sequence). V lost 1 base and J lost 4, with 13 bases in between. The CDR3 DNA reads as TGTGCCAGTAGTATAGCGGTAGGGGGACTCACTGAAGCTTTCTTT. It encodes CASSIAVGGLTEAFF.

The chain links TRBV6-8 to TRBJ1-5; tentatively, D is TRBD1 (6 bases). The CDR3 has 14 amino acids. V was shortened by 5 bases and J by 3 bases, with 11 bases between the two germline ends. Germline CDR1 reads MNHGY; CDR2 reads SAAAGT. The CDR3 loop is CASSPTGFNQPQHF. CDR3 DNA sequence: TGTGCCAGCAGTCCGACAGGATTCAATCAGCCCCAGCATTTT.

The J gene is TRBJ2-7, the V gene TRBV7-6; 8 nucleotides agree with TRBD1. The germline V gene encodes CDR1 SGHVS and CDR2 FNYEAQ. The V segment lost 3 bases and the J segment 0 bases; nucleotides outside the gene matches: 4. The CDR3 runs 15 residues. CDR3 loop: CASSFTGGSSYEQYF. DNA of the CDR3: TGTGCCAGCAGCTTTACAGGGGGGAGCTCCTACGAGCAGTACTTC. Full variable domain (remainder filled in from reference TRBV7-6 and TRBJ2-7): GAGVSQSPRYKVTKRGQDVALRCDPISGHVSLYWYRQALGQGPEFLTYFNYEAQQDKSGLPNDRFSAERPEGSISTLTIQRTEQRDSAMYRCASSFTGGSSYEQYFGPGTRLTVT.

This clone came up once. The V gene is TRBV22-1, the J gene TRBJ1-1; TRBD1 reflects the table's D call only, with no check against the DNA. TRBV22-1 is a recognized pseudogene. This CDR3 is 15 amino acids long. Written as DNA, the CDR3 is TGTGCCAGCAGCCCCAGGACAGGGGGGAACACTGAAGCTTTCTTT. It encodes CASSPRTGGNTEAFF.

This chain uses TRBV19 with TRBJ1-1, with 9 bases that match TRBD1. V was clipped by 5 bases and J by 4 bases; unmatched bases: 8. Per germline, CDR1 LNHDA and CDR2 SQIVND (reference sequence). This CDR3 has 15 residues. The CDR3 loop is CASSPRQGVATEAFF. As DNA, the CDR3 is TGTGCCAGTAGTCCACGACAGGGGGTTGCCACTGAAGCTTTCTTT. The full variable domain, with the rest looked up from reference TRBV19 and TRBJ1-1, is DGGITQSPKYLFRKEGQNVTLSCEQNLNHDAMYWYRQDPGQGLRLIYYSQIVNDFQKGDIAEGYSVSREKKESFPLTVTSAQKNPTAFYLCASSPRQGVATEAFFGQGTRLTVV.

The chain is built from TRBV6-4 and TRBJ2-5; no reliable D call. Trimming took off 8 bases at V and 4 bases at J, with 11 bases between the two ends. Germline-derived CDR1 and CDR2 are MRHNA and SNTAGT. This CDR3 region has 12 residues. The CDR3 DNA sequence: TGTGCCAGCGCCTTAATACGAGAGACCCAGTACTTC. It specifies CASALIRETQYF.

The DNA for the CDR3 is TGTGCCACCGCGAGGGGGTACGAGCAGTACTTC. This encodes CATARGYEQYF. This chain connects TRBV19 to TRBJ2-7, with a possible D match to TRBD1 (6 bases). The CDR3 consists of 11 residues. The germline V gene encodes CDR1 LNHDA and CDR2 SQIVND (reference sequence). Deletions cut 10 bases from V and 4 bases from J, with 11 bases between.

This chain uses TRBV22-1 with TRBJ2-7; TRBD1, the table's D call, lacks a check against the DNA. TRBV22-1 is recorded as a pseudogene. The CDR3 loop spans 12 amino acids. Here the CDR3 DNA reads TGTGCCATCAGGGACAGTCATGGGGAGCAGTACTTC. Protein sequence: CAIRDSHGEQYF.

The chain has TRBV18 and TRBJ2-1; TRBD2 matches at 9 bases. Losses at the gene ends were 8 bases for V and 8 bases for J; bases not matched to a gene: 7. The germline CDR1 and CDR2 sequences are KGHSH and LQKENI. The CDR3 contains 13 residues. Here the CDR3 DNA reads TGTGCCAGCCTACCCGGGACTAGCTATGAGCAGTTCTTC. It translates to CASLPGTSYEQFF.

The CDR3: CASSQGFGRTGGTDTQYF. In DNA, the CDR3 is TGTGCCAGCAGCCAAGGTTTCGGGAGGACGGGGGGCACAGATACGCAGTATTTT. J is TRBJ2-3 and V is TRBV7-2; TRBD2 agrees at 7 bases. This CDR3 has 18 amino acids. The germline V gene encodes CDR1 SGHTA and CDR2 FQGNSA. With 5 bases clipped from V and 1 base from J, the junction kept 15 bases outside the gene matches.

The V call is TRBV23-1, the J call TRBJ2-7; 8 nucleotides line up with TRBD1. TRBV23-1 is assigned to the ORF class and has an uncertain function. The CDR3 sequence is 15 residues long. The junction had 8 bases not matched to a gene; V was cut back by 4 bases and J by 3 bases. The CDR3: CASSLGTGTNYEQYV. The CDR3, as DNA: TGCGCCAGCAGTCTAGGGACAGGAACAAACTACGAGCAGTACGTC.

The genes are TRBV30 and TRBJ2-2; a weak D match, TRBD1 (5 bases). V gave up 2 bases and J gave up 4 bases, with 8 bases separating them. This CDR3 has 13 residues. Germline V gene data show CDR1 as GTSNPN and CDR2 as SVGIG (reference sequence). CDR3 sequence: CAWSLQGTGELFF. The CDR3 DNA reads TGTGCCTGGAGTCTCCAGGGCACCGGGGAGCTGTTTTTT.

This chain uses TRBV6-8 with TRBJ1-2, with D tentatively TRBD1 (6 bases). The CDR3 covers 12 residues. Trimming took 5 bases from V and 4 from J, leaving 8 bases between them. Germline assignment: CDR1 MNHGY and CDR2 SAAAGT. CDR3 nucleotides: TGTGCCAGCAGTCAGGACAGCTATGGCTACACCTTC. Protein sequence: CASSQDSYGYTF.

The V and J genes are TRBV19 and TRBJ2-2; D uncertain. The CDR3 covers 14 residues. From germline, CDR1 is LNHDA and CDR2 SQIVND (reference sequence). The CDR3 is CAFLPPSNTGELFF. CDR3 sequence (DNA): TGTGCTTTTCTCCCCCCCTCGAACACCGGGGAGCTGTTTTTT. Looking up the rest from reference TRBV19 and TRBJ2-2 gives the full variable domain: DGGITQSPKYLFRKEGQNVTLSCEQNLNHDAMYWYRQDPGQGLRLIYYSQIVNDFQKGDIAEGYSVSREKKESFPLTVTSAQKNPTAFYLCAFLPPSNTGELFFGEGSRLTVL.